Listed here are 12 T cell receptor beta chains from one sample, sequenced in a study of OX40 agonist ivuxolimab in advanced cancers. The repertoire was sequenced with immunoSEQ multiplex PCR; TCRdb's copy has only in-frame clones and lacks some. The sample consists of around 74,000 clones, 85% of them appearing once. Sequenced material: CD4+ or CD8+ T cells sorted from blood, taken in a trial of the OX40 agonist ivuxolimab. The receptors derive from an adult with an advanced solid tumor such as melanoma, head and neck, liver or kidney cancer.

CDR3 sequence (DNA): TGTGCCAGCAGTGCCTTTACCATAGGTCACAATGAGCAGTTCTTC. The encoded protein is CASSAFTIGHNEQFF. The chain links TRBV6-1 to TRBJ2-1; D is ambiguous. This CDR3 region has 15 residues. The ends were cut back, 4 bases at V and 5 bases at J, with 15 bases in the middle. Germline V gene lookup returns CDR1 MNHNS and CDR2 SASEGT.

The rearrangement uses TRBV5-6 and TRBJ2-2, with a possible D match to TRBD1 (6 bases). Germline CDR1 is SGHDT and CDR2 is YYEEEE. Trimming took off 4 bases at V and 0 bases at J, with 7 bases between the two ends. The CDR3 contains 14 residues. This CDR3 is CASSRTANTGELFF. The DNA of the CDR3 is TGTGCCAGCAGCCGGACAGCGAACACCGGGGAGCTGTTTTTT.

The J gene is TRBJ2-7, the V gene TRBV7-8; 7 nucleotides align to TRBD1. CDR1 SGHVS and CDR2 FQNEAQ come from the germline V gene. V lost 5 bases and J lost 6; bases outside the gene matches: 7. This CDR3 contains 13 residues. CDR3 in amino acids: CASSAGQVGEQYF. CDR3 coding DNA: TGTGCCAGCAGCGCCGGACAGGTGGGCGAGCAGTACTTC.

The chain carries TRBV18 and TRBJ2-5, with no clear D. Germline CDR1 reads KGHSH; CDR2 reads LQKENI. The CDR3 covers 11 residues. Trimming cost V 6 bases and J 3 bases, with 5 bases left between them. The DNA for the CDR3 is TGTGCCAGCTCCCCTAAAGAGACCCAGTACTTC. It translates to CASSPKETQYF.

The J gene is TRBJ1-5, the V gene TRBV30; the match to TRBD1 covers 7 bases. Germline V gene sequence: CDR1 GTSNPN, CDR2 SVGIG (reference sequence). The V gene end was trimmed by 1 base and the J gene end by 5 bases; junction bases not matched to a gene: 2. CDR3 size: 13 residues. CDR3 protein: CAWSGDRDQPQHF. The CDR3 nucleotides are TGTGCCTGGAGTGGAGACAGGGATCAGCCCCAGCATTTT.

V is TRBV7-6 and J is TRBJ2-7, with 7 bases identical to TRBD1. Germline CDR1 is SGHVS and CDR2 is FNYEAQ. V lost 5 bases, J lost 1 base, and 5 bases stayed unmatched. This CDR3 has 14 amino acids. The CDR3 is CASSTRQGSYEQYF. CDR3 coding DNA: TGTGCCAGCAGCACCCGACAGGGTTCCTACGAGCAGTACTTC.

This clone appeared once. The chain carries TRBV12-5 and TRBJ2-6; D is uncertain. V lost 4 bases and J 0 bases, leaving 4 bases between the germline ends. There are 14 residues in the CDR3. Germline V gives CDR1 LGHNT, CDR2 FRNRAP. CDR3 protein: CASGSPSGANVLTF. CDR3 nucleotides: TGTGCTAGTGGTTCCCCCTCTGGGGCCAACGTCCTGACTTTC.

The V call is TRBV5-1, the J call TRBJ2-7; 9 bases fit TRBD1. The ends lost 3 bases at V and 6 bases at J; junction bases unmatched: 7. CDR3 size: 14 residues. CDR1 is SGHRS and CDR2 is YFSETQ in the germline V gene. This CDR3 reads CASSSTGTGTEQYF. CDR3 bases: TGCGCCAGCAGCTCCACCGGGACAGGGACCGAGCAGTACTTC.

The chain joins TRBV5-1 to TRBJ1-1; no reliable D call. V was trimmed by 5 bases and J by 2 bases, leaving 10 bases between them. Germline-derived CDR1 and CDR2 are SGHRS and YFSETQ. This CDR3 has 13 amino acids. The CDR3 DNA reads as TGCGCCAGCAGTACGCAGGCCAACACTGAAGCTTTCTTT. Translated: CASSTQANTEAFF.

The chain couples TRBV7-2 to TRBJ1-5, with a tentative D call TRBD1 (6 bases). Per the germline V gene, CDR1 is SGHTA and CDR2 is FQGNSA. This CDR3 comprises 16 residues. V was pared by 1 base and J by 7 bases, with 17 bases between. The CDR3 sequence: CASSLGTVQGGQPQHF. In DNA, the CDR3 is TGTGCCAGCAGCTTAGGGACTGTACAGGGAGGACAGCCCCAGCATTTT. The whole variable domain, filled in from reference TRBV7-2 and TRBJ1-5, reads GAGVSQSPSNKVTEKGKDVELRCDPISGHTALYWYRQSLGQGLEFLIYFQGNSAPDKSGLPSDRFSAERTGGSVSTLTIQRTQQEDSAVYLCASSLGTVQGGQPQHFGDGTRLSIL.

The rearrangement joins TRBV13 to TRBJ2-1, with 9 bases that match TRBD1. The CDR3 totals 17 residues. Trimming took 5 bases from V and 5 from J; bases not matched to a gene: 13. The germline CDR1 and CDR2 sequences are PRHDT and FYEKMQ (reference sequence). The CDR3 DNA follows: TGTGCCAGCAGCCCCGGCGGGACAGGGTTTGTCCACAATGAGCAGTTCTTC. Its translation: CASSPGGTGFVHNEQFF. Based on the CDR3 plus reference TRBV13 and TRBJ2-1, the full variable domain is AAGVIQSPRHLIKEKRETATLKCYPIPRHDTVYWYQQGPGQDPQFLISFYEKMQSDKGSIPDRFSAQQFSDYHSELNMSSLELGDSALYFCASSPGGTGFVHNEQFFGPGTRLTVL.

This chain links TRBV5-4 with TRBJ2-3; maybe TRBD2 (6 bases). The CDR3 sequence is 14 residues long. The germline gives CDR1 SGHNT, CDR2 YYREEE (reference sequence). V lost 4 bases and J lost 0, with 9 bases in between. Here the CDR3 reads CASSPGGSTDTQYF. CDR3 DNA sequence: TGTGCCAGCAGCCCCGGGGGTAGCACAGATACGCAGTATTTT.